Listed below are T cell receptor beta chains from one sample, sequenced in a study of a mutant IDH1 vaccine in newly diagnosed glioma. For these TCRs, the target antigens are not known. Here immunoSEQ multiplex PCR was the method, and the copy in TCRdb shows in-frame clones only, minus some. The sample has tens of thousands of clones; roughly 90% are singletons. The input for sequencing was PBMCs, taken from a glioma patient whose treatment included an IDH1 peptide vaccine. Receptors were obtained from a woman in her fifties or sixties with glioma. Each CDR3 is given with its conserved first and last residue. The D gene is left open where the match is weak. Clone size is stated in some rows and not others, as once, few, many or a class when expanded.

NA	TRBJ2-3	TRBV7-9	NA	TGTGCCAGCAGCGGGGCAGGGGCGGCAGATACGCAGTATTTT	CASSGAGAADTQYF
NA	TRBJ2-5	TRBV18	NA	TGTGCCAGCTCACCACCTGGGGAAGAGACCCAGTACTTC	CASSPPGEETQYF
NA	TRBJ1-4	TRBV2	few	TGTGCCAGCAGTGAACGATGGGCTGAAAAACTGTTTTTT	CASSERWAEKLFF
TRBD1	TRBJ1-2	TRBV18	NA	TGTGCCAGCTCAACCGACAGGGGTGGCTACACCTTC	CASSTDRGGYTF
TRBD2	TRBJ2-3	TRBV5-1	NA	TGCGCCAGCAGCTTGTCCGGGACTAGCGGGAGGGCCGGCACAGATACGCAGTATTTT	CASSLSGTSGRAGTDTQYF
NA	TRBJ2-3	TRBV5-6	NA	TGTGCCCAGGGGTCACAGGGCGTAACAGATACGCAGTATTTT	CAQGSQGVTDTQYF
NA	TRBJ1-1	TRBV10-2	once	TGCGCCAGCAGTGAGAGCGGGGGGGGCACTGAAGCTTTCTTT	CASSESGGGTEAFF
NA	TRBJ1-6	TRBV28	NA	TGTGCCAGCACCTCGGACGGAAGCTCCTATAATTCACCCCTCCACTTT	CASTSDGSSYNSPLHF
NA	TRBJ1-2	TRBV29-1	NA	TGCAGCGTTCCAGCTAACTATGGCTACACCTTC	CSVPANYGYTF
NA	TRBJ1-4	TRBV28	NA	TGTGCCAGCACCCCTAGCGGTCCCCGGGGCGAAAAACTGTTTTTT	CASTPSGPRGEKLFF
NA	TRBJ1-1	TRBV10-2	NA	TGCGCCAGCAGTGAATCGGGTTATTGGGCTTTCTTT	CASSESGYWAFF
TRBD1	TRBJ1-5	TRBV6-5	NA	TGTGCCAGCAGGATAAGACAGGGTTATCAGCCCCAGCATTTT	CASRIRQGYQPQHF
NA	TRBJ1-2	TRBV7-9	NA	TGTGCCATCTCACGGGACGGAGACTATGGCTACACCTTC	CAISRDGDYGYTF
NA	TRBJ2-7	TRBV5-1	few	TGCGCCAGCAGCTTCGGGACGGGAAGCTACGAGCAGTACTTC	CASSFGTGSYEQYF
NA	TRBJ2-5	TRBV5-5	NA	TGTGCCAGCAGCTTGGGGTCTCAAGAGACCCAGTACTTC	CASSLGSQETQYF
NA	TRBJ1-2	TRBV27	NA	TGTGCCAGCAGACCCCGGACAGTCAGCTATGGCTACACCTTC	CASRPRTVSYGYTF
NA	TRBJ1-2	TRBV6-4	NA	TGTGCCAGCAGTGAAGGAGGGTATGGCTACACCTTC	CASSEGGYGYTF
TRBD2	TRBJ2-1	TRBV9	NA	TGTGCCAGCAGCCTGGGGGTGAGACTAGCGGGAGAAAGGGAGCAGTTCTTC	CASSLGVRLAGEREQFF
NA	TRBJ1-5	TRBV7-9	once	TGTGCCAGCAGCTTATCTTCTGGTGGTCTCGCCAATCAGCCCCAGCATTTT	CASSLSSGGLANQPQHF
TRBD2	TRBJ2-2	TRBV5-6	NA	TGTGCCAGCAGCCCGGGGGGGAGCACCGGGGAGCTGTTTTTT	CASSPGGSTGELFF
TRBD1	TRBJ2-7	TRBV7-9	NA	TGTGCCAGCAGCGTGGACAGGGGCTCCTACGAGCAGTACTTC	CASSVDRGSYEQYF
NA	TRBJ2-7	TRBV5-1	NA	TGCGCCAGCAGCACAGGAAGATACGAGCAGTACTTC	CASSTGRYEQYF
NA	TRBJ2-6	TRBV14	NA	TGTGCCAGCAGCCGAGCGGACGGCGGCTCTGGGGCCAACGTCCTGACTTTC	CASSRADGGSGANVLTF
TRBD1	TRBJ2-2	TRBV5-1	NA	TGCGCCAGCAGCTTGGGGACAGGTTCTGGAGACACCGGGGAGCTGTTTTTT	CASSLGTGSGDTGELFF
NA	TRBJ1-1	TRBV5-1	few	TGCGCCAGCAGCCCCTGGAAGGTTCAGCGGACTGAAGCTTTCTTT	CASSPWKVQRTEAFF
NA	TRBJ1-2	TRBV28	once	TGTGCCAGCAGGTCGGGGGACTATGGCTACACCTTC	CASRSGDYGYTF
NA	TRBJ2-3	TRBV6-5	NA	TGTGCCAGCAGTTATCCAGGGGCAGATACGCAGTATTTT	CASSYPGADTQYF
NA	TRBJ2-4	TRBV4-1	NA	TGCGCCAGCAGCCAAAGATTGGGTATGGGAACCTTAAACATTCAGTACTTC	CASSQRLGMGTLNIQYF
TRBD2	TRBJ2-7	TRBV5-6	NA	TGTGCCAGCAGTCAAACTAGCGGGAGGTCCGTTTCCTACGAGCAGTACTTC	CASSQTSGRSVSYEQYF
TRBD1	TRBJ2-7	TRBV10-3	NA	TGTGCCATCAGACTCTCCGAGGGACAGGGGACTACATACGAGCAGTACTTC	CAIRLSEGQGTTYEQYF
TRBD1	TRBJ1-2	TRBV6-1	NA	TGTGCCAGCAGTGCGCGACAGGGAGGGGAGCGAGGCTACACCTTC	CASSARQGGERGYTF
NA	TRBJ1-4	TRBV6-5	NA	TGTGCCAGCAGTTACTCTCTGCCCGGGGTGGAAAAACTGTTTTTT	CASSYSLPGVEKLFF
TRBD2	TRBJ2-3	TRBV27	NA	TGTGCCAGCAGAACAAAGCGGGAAAGCACAGATACGCAGTATTTT	CASRTKRESTDTQYF
NA	TRBJ2-7	TRBV5-1	once	TGCGCCAGCAGCTTGGGGGCGGGGAACTCCTACGAGCAGTACTTC	CASSLGAGNSYEQYF
NA	TRBJ1-2	TRBV6-5	NA	TGTGCCAGCAGTACCCTCGGACCGAGGGACTATGGCTACACCTTC	CASSTLGPRDYGYTF
NA	TRBJ1-1	TRBV5-4	NA	TGTGCCAGCAGCCCTGACCCTCTGAACACTGAAGCTTTCTTT	CASSPDPLNTEAFF
TRBD2	TRBJ2-5	TRBV2	NA	TGTGCCGGTAGCGGGAGGGACCAAGAGACCCAGTACTTC	CAGSGRDQETQYF
NA	TRBJ2-1	TRBV9	NA	TGTGCCAGCAGGCCTCCTGGGAGCTCCTACAATGAGCAGTTCTTC	CASRPPGSSYNEQFF
NA	TRBJ1-3	TRBV28	NA	TGTGCCAGCAGTTTAGAAGGATCTTTAACTGGAAACACCATATATTTT	CASSLEGSLTGNTIYF
TRBD2	TRBJ2-1	TRBV19	NA	TGTGCCAGTAGTATGGCCTACGGACTAGCGGGGGTTAATGAGCAGTTCTTC	CASSMAYGLAGVNEQFF
NA	TRBJ2-7	TRBV7-9	NA	TGTGCCAGCAGCTTAGCAGGGTTCGCCTACGAGCAGTACTTC	CASSLAGFAYEQYF
NA	TRBJ1-1	TRBV27	NA	TGTGCCAGCAGTTTATCGTCAGGGCCGAACACTGAAGCTTTCTTT	CASSLSSGPNTEAFF
NA	TRBJ1-5	TRBV4-2	NA	TGTGCCAGCAGCCCAACCGGCGGCCCTTATCAGCCCCAGCATTTT	CASSPTGGPYQPQHF
TRBD2	TRBJ2-2	TRBV7-8	NA	TGTGCCAGCAGCTTAGAACAGCGGGAGAACACCGGGGAGCTGTTTTTT	CASSLEQRENTGELFF
TRBD2	TRBJ2-1	TRBV28	NA	TGTGCCAGCAGTTTATTCTCCGGGACTAGCGTCTACAATGAGCAGTTCTTC	CASSLFSGTSVYNEQFF
NA	TRBJ1-5	TRBV11-2	NA	TGTGCCAGCAGGGGGGGGCGCAATCAGCCCCAGCATTTT	CASRGGRNQPQHF
TRBD2	TRBJ2-3	TRBV5-4	NA	TGTGCCAGCAGCAGTTCTAGCGGGAGTAGGGTCTTGACGCAGTATTTT	CASSSSSGSRVLTQYF
NA	TRBJ2-1	TRBV11-1	NA	TGTGCCAGCAGCCTAAGGGGCTCCCCCTACAATGAGCAGTTCTTC	CASSLRGSPYNEQFF
TRBD1	TRBJ1-2	TRBV11-2	NA	TGTGCCAGCAGCTCTTCCTGGCAGGGGGCGTATGGCTACACCTTC	CASSSSWQGAYGYTF
NA	TRBJ2-2	TRBV27	NA	TGTGCCAGCAGTTTAAGGTGGGAGGCGAACACCGGGGAGCTGTTTTTT	CASSLRWEANTGELFF
NA	TRBJ2-3	TRBV9	NA	TGTGCCAGCAGCACCCAAAGGTTGGATACGCAGTATTTT	CASSTQRLDTQYF
NA	TRBJ2-1	TRBV5-1	NA	TGCGCCAGCAGCTTGATTTGGGGGAGTTCCAATGAGCAGTTCTTC	CASSLIWGSSNEQFF
NA	TRBJ2-1	TRBV30	NA	TGTGCCTGGAGCAGCGTCGGCGGACTAGAGCAGTTCTTC	CAWSSVGGLEQFF